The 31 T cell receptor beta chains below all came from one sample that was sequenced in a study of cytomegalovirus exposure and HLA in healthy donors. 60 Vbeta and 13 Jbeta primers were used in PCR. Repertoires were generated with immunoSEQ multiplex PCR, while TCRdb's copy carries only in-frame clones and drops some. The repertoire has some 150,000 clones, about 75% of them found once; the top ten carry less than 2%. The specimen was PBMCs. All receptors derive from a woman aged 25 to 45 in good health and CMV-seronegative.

The CDR3 is CASSSWTSGGPTDTQYF. The CDR3 DNA reads TGTGCCAGCAGTTCCTGGACTAGCGGGGGGCCCACAGATACGCAGTATTTT. The chain joins TRBV27 to TRBJ2-3; 14 bases align to TRBD2. The CDR3 contains 17 residues. After removal of 4 bases from V and 2 bases from J, the junction contained 5 bases not matched to a gene. Germline CDR1 reads MNHEY; CDR2 reads SMNVEV (reference sequence).

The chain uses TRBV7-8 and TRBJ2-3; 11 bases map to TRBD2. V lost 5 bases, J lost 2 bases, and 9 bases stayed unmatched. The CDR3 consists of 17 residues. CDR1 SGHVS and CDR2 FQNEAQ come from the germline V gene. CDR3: CASSGVLAGVHTDTQYF. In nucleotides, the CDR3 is TGTGCCAGCAGCGGGGTACTAGCGGGGGTACACACAGATACGCAGTATTTT.

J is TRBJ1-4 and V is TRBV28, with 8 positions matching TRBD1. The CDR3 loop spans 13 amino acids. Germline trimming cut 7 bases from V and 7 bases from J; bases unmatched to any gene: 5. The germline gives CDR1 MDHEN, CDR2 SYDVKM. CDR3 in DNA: TGTGCCAGCACACAGGGGGGGGGTGAAAAACTGTTTTTT. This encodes CASTQGGGEKLFF.

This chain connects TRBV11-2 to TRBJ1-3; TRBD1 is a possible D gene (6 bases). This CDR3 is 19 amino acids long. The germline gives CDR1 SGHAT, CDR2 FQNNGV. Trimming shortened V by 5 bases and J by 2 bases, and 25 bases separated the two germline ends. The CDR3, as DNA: TGTGCCAGCAGCCCCTGGTATAGGGACACCGGGCACGCTGGAAACACCATATATTTT. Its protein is CASSPWYRDTGHAGNTIYF.

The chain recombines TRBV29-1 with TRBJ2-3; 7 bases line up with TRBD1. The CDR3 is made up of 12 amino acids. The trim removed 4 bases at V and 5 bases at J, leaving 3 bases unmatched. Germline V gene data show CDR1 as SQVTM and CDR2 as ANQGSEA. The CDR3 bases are TGCAGCGTTGCTCAGGGGGTAGATACGCAGTATTTT. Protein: CSVAQGVDTQYF.

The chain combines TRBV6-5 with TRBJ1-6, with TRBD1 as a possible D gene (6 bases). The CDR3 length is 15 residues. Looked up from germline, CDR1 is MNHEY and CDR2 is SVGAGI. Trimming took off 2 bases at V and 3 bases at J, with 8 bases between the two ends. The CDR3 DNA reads TGTGCCAGCAGTTACGGACAGTTCTATAATTCACCCCTCCACTTT. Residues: CASSYGQFYNSPLHF.

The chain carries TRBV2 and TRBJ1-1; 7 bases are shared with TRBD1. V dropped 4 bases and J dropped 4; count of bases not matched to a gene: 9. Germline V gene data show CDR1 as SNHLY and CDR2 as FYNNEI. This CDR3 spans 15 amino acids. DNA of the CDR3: TGTGCCAGCAGTGGAATCGACAGGGCGAGCACTGAAGCTTTCTTT. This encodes CASSGIDRASTEAFF.

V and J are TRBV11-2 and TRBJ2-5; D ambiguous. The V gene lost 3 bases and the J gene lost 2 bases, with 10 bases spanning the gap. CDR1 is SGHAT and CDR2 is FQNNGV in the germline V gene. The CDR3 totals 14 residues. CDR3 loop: CASSFSLQQETQYF. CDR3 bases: TGTGCCAGCAGCTTTTCTCTACAGCAAGAGACCCAGTACTTC.

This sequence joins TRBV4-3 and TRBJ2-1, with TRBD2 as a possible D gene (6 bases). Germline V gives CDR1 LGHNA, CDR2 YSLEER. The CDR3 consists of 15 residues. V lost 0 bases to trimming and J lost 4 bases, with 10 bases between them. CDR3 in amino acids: CASSQDAGKYNEQFF. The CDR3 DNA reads TGCGCCAGCAGCCAAGATGCGGGGAAATACAATGAGCAGTTCTTC.

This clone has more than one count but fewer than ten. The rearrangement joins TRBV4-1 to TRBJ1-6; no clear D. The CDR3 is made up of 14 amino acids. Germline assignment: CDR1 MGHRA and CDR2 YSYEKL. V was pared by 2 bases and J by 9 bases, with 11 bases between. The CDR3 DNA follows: TGCGCCAGCAGCCAACCGGGAGGCCGTTCACCCCTCCACTTT. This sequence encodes CASSQPGGRSPLHF.

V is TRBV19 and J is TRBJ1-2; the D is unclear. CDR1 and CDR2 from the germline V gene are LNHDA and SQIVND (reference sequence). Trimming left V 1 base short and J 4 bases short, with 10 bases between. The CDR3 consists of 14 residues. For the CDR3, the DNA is TGTGCCAGTAGTATAGCTGCCGGGATCTATGGCTACACCTTC. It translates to CASSIAAGIYGYTF.

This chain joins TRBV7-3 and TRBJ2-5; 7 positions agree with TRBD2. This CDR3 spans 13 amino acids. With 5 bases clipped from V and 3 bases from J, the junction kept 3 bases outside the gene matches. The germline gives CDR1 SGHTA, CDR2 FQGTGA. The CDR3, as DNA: TGTGCCAGCAGCCAGAGCGGGGAAGAGACCCAGTACTTC. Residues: CASSQSGEETQYF.

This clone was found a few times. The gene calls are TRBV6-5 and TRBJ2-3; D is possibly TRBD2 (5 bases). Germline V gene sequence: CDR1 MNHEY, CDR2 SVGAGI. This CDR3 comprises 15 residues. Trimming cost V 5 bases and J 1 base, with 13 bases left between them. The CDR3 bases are TGTGCCAGCAGTCGGACCGGAGGTCGCACAGATACGCAGTATTTT. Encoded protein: CASSRTGGRTDTQYF.

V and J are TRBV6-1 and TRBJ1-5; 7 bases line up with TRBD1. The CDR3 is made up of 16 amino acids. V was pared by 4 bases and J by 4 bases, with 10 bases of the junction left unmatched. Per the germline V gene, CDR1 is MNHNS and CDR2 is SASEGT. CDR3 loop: CASSATGALKNQPQHF. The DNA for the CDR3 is TGTGCCAGCAGTGCTACAGGGGCCCTAAAAAATCAGCCCCAGCATTTT.

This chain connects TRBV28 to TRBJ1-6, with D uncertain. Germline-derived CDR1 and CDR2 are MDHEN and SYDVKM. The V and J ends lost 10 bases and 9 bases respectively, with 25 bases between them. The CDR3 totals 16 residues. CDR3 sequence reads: CATPSSEGILGSPLHF. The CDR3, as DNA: TGTGCCACGCCTTCTTCAGAGGGTATTCTTGGTTCACCCCTCCACTTT.

Here the CDR3 DNA reads TGTGCCAGCAGCTCTGATGGGCGTGGCTACACCTTC. It yields the protein CASSSDGRGYTF. The chain carries TRBV7-9 and TRBJ1-2; unclear D gene. V lost 4 bases and J 7 bases, leaving 10 bases between the germline ends. In germline, CDR1 is SEHNR, CDR2 FQNEAQ (reference sequence). The CDR3 sequence is 12 residues long.

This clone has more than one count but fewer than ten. CDR3 DNA sequence: TGTGCCAGCTCACCCATCCAGGCGGGGGCTAAGGTCTATGGCTACACCTTC. Translated, it gives CASSPIQAGAKVYGYTF. The chain has TRBV18 and TRBJ1-2; D may be TRBD1 (6 bases). The CDR3 runs to 17 residues. Between the trimmed V and J ends, which lost 3 bases and 4 bases, there was a span of 21 bases. The germline V gene has CDR1 KGHSH and CDR2 LQKENI.

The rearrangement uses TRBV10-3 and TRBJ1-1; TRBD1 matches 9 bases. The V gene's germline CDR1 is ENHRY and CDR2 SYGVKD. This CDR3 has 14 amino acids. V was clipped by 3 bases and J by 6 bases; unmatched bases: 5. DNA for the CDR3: TGTGCCATCAGTGATGAGGGGACAGGGTCTGAAGCTTTCTTT. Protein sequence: CAISDEGTGSEAFF.

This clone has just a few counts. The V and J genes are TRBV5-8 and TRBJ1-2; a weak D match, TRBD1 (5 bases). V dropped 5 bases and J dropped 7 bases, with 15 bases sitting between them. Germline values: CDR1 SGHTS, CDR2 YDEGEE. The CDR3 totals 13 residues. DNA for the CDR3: TGTGCCAGCAGTCTATCTCAGGGAGGTGGCTACACCTTC. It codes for CASSLSQGGGYTF.

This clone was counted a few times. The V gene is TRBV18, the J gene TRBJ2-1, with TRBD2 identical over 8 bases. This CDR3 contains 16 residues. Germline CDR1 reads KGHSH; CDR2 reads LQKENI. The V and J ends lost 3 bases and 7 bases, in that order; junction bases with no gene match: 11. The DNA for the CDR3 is TGTGCCAGCTCACCGGACGGGGGACTAGTCTATAATGAGCAGTTCTTC. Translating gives CASSPDGGLVYNEQFF. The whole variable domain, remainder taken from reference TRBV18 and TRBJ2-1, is NAGVMQNPRHLVRRRGQEARLRCSPMKGHSHVYWYRQLPEEGLKFMVYLQKENIIDESGMPKERFSAEFPKEGPSILRIQQVVRGDSAAYFCASSPDGGLVYNEQFFGPGTRLTVL.

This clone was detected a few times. CDR3 sequence reads: CASTERELAGFTNYGYTF. DNA for the CDR3: TGTGCCAGCACCGAAAGGGAATTGGCAGGGTTTACTAACTATGGCTACACCTTC. This sequence joins TRBV27 and TRBJ1-2; weak D call: TRBD1 (5 bases). The CDR3 has 18 amino acids. Germline V gene sequence: CDR1 MNHEY, CDR2 SMNVEV (reference sequence). Trimming took 7 bases from V and 0 from J, leaving 24 bases between them.

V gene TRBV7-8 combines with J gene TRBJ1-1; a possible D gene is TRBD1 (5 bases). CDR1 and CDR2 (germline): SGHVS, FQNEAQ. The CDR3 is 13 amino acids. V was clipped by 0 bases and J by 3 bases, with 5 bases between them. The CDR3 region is CASSLAGDTEAFF. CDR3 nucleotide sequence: TGTGCCAGCAGCTTAGCAGGGGACACTGAAGCTTTCTTT.

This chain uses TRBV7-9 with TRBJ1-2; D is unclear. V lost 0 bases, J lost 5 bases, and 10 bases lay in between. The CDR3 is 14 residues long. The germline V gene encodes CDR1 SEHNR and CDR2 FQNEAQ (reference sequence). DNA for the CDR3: TGTGCCAGCAGCTTAGCCGGTGAGGTTTATGGCTACACCTTC. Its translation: CASSLAGEVYGYTF.

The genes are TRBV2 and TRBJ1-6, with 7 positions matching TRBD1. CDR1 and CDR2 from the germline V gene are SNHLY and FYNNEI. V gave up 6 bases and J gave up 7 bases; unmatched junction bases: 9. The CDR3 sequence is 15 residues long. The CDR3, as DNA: TGTGCCAGCAGCCCCGAAGGGGGCCAGAATTCACCCCTCCACTTT. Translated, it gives CASSPEGGQNSPLHF.

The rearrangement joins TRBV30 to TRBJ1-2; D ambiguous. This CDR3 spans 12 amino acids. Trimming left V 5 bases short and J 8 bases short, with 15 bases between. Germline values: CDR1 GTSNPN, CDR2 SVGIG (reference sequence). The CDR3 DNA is TGTGCCTGGTTGACTCTTGGTGGAGGCTACACCTTC. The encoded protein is CAWLTLGGGYTF.

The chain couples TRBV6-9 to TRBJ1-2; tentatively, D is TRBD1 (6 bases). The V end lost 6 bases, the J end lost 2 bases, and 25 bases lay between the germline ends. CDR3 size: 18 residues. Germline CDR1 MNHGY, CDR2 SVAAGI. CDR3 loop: CASSHPSNRDKQNYGYTF. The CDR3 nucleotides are TGTGCCAGCAGCCACCCCTCCAACCGGGACAAACAAAACTATGGCTACACCTTC.

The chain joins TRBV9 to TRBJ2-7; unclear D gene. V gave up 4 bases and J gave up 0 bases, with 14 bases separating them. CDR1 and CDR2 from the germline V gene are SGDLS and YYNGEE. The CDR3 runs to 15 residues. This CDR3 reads CASSTFLGSSYEQYF. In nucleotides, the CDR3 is TGTGCCAGCAGCACCTTCCTAGGTAGCTCCTACGAGCAGTACTTC.

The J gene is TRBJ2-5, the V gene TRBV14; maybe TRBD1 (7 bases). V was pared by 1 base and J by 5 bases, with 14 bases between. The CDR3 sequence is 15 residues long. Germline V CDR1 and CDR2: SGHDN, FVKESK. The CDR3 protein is CASSQVPGGQETQYF. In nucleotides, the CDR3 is TGTGCCAGCAGCCAAGTTCCAGGGGGGCAGGAGACCCAGTACTTC.

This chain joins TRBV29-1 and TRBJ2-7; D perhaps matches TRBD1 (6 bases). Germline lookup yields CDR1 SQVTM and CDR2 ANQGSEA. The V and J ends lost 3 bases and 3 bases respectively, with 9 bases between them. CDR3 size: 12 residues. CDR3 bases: TGCAGCGTTGAGGCAGGGGACTACGAGCAGTACTTC. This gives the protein CSVEAGDYEQYF.

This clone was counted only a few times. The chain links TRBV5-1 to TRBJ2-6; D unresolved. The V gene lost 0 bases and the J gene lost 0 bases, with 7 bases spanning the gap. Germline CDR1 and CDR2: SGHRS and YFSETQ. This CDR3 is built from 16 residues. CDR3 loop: CASSLVPVSGANVLTF. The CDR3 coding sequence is TGCGCCAGCAGCTTGGTTCCGGTCTCTGGGGCCAACGTCCTGACTTTC. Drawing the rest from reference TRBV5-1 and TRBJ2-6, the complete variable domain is KAGVTQTPRYLIKTRGQQVTLSCSPISGHRSVSWYQQTPGQGLQFLFEYFSETQRNKGNFPGRFSGRQFSNSRSEMNVSTLELGDSALYLCASSLVPVSGANVLTFGAGSRLTVL.

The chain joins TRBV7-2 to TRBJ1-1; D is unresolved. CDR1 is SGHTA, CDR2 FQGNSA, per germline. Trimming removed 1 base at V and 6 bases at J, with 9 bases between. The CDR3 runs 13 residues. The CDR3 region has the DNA TGTGCCAGCAGCTTAGTGGCGGATTCTGAAGCTTTCTTT. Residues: CASSLVADSEAFF.